A single sample gave rise to the 18 T cell receptor beta chains below, sequenced in a study of blood T cell repertoires in COVID-19. Data came from immunoSEQ multiplex PCR; TCRdb stores just in-frame clones and leaves some out. There are roughly 130,000 clones in the sample; roughly nine tenths occur only once, and about 4% lies in the top ten. The specimen sequenced was peripheral blood. The receptors derive from a man in his forties or fifties with active COVID-19.

This clone was detected only a few times. V is TRBV30 and J is TRBJ2-1; D might be TRBD1 (6 bases). Germline V gene sequence: CDR1 GTSNPN, CDR2 SVGIG (reference sequence). The CDR3 loop spans 14 amino acids. Trimming cost V 3 bases and J 7 bases, with 16 bases left between them. This chain's CDR3 is CAWRWGRGKNEQFF. The CDR3 DNA sequence: TGTGCCTGGAGGTGGGGCAGGGGAAAGAATGAGCAGTTCTTC.

This clone was recorded only once. The chain joins TRBV19 to TRBJ2-3; 8 bases align to TRBD1. The J segment lost 6 bases and the V segment lost 4 bases, leaving 6 bases of the junction unmatched. The CDR3 totals 14 residues. Germline CDR1 and CDR2: LNHDA and SQIVND (reference sequence). The CDR3 DNA is TGTGCCAGTAGTACCCGGACAGGGACCGATACGCAGTATTTT. Its translation is CASSTRTGTDTQYF. Full variable domain (missing parts from reference TRBV19 and TRBJ2-3): DGGITQSPKYLFRKEGQNVTLSCEQNLNHDAMYWYRQDPGQGLRLIYYSQIVNDFQKGDIAEGYSVSREKKESFPLTVTSAQKNPTAFYLCASSTRTGTDTQYFGPGTRLTVL.

J is TRBJ2-1 and V is TRBV5-6, with a possible D match to TRBD2 (6 bases). This CDR3 is 15 amino acids long. The V end lost 1 base, the J end lost 1 base, and 9 bases lay between the germline ends. Germline V lookup: CDR1 SGHDT, CDR2 YYEEEE. In DNA form, the CDR3 reads TGTGCCAGCAGCTTGAGTGGGGGGTCCTACAATGAGCAGTTCTTC. Translated, it gives CASSLSGGSYNEQFF. Using reference TRBV5-6 and TRBJ2-1 for the parts outside the CDR3, the full variable domain is DAGVTQSPTHLIKTRGQQVTLRCSPKSGHDTVSWYQQALGQGPQFIFQYYEEEERQRGNFPDRFSGHQFPNYSSELNVNALLLGDSALYLCASSLSGGSYNEQFFGPGTRLTVL.

The V gene is TRBV4-1, the J gene TRBJ1-2, with 9 bases that match TRBD1. CDR1 is MGHRA and CDR2 is YSYEKL in the germline V gene. The CDR3 contains 15 residues. V was pared by 4 bases and J by 6 bases, with 9 bases of the junction left unmatched. In nucleotides, the CDR3 is TGCGCCAGCAGCCTAGTCGGGACAGGGAATCATGGCTACACCTTC. It is translated as CASSLVGTGNHGYTF.

This clone has only one observation. The V gene is TRBV19, the J gene TRBJ1-4, with a weak D call TRBD1 (6 bases). Trimming left V 4 bases short and J 1 base short, with 10 bases between. The V gene's germline CDR1 is LNHDA and CDR2 SQIVND (reference sequence). CDR3 length: 15 residues. CDR3 bases: TGTGCCAGTAGTAAGAGGACAGAAACTAATGAAAAACTGTTTTTT. Protein product: CASSKRTETNEKLFF.

The CDR3 spells CASSPERSEAFF. The CDR3 nucleotides are TGTGCCAGCTCACCAGAACGGAGTGAAGCTTTCTTT. The rearrangement joins TRBV18 to TRBJ1-1; the D is unclear. The germline CDR1 and CDR2 sequences are KGHSH and LQKENI. The ends were cut back, 2 bases at V and 7 bases at J, with 8 bases in the middle. The CDR3 covers 12 residues. Full variable domain (remainder filled in from reference TRBV18 and TRBJ1-1): NAGVMQNPRHLVRRRGQEARLRCSPMKGHSHVYWYRQLPEEGLKFMVYLQKENIIDESGMPKERFSAEFPKEGPSILRIQQVVRGDSAAYFCASSPERSEAFFGQGTRLTVV.

The V call is TRBV7-9, the J call TRBJ1-6, with D unresolved. V was cut by 3 bases and J by 6 bases, with 6 bases left in between. The CDR3 spans 13 residues. Per germline, CDR1 SEHNR and CDR2 FQNEAQ (reference sequence). The CDR3 loop reads CASSLGVNSPLHF. CDR3 bases: TGTGCCAGCAGCTTGGGAGTTAATTCACCCCTCCACTTT. Combining the CDR3 with reference TRBV7-9 and TRBJ1-6 gives the whole variable domain DTGVSQNPRHKITKRGQNVTFRCDPISEHNRLYWYRQTLGQGPEFLTYFQNEAQLEKSRLLSDRFSAERPKGSFSTLEIQRTEQGDSAMYLCASSLGVNSPLHFGNGTRLTVT.

This chain joins TRBV5-1 and TRBJ2-1; D call uncertain. Germline V gene sequence: CDR1 SGHRS, CDR2 YFSETQ. V dropped 4 bases and J dropped 1 base, with 12 bases sitting between them. The CDR3 sequence is 15 residues long. CDR3 amino acids: CASSPVPASYNEQFF. DNA of the CDR3: TGCGCCAGCAGCCCCGTGCCCGCGTCCTACAATGAGCAGTTCTTC.

V gene TRBV19 combines with J gene TRBJ1-1; no reliable D call. CDR3 length equals 13 residues. Germline V gives CDR1 LNHDA, CDR2 SQIVND (reference sequence). Between the trimmed V and J ends, which lost 7 bases and 0 bases, there was a span of 9 bases. As DNA, the CDR3 is TGTGCCAGTACCCCTGACATGAACACTGAAGCTTTCTTT. Its translation is CASTPDMNTEAFF.

The chain is built from TRBV23-1 and TRBJ1-2; 11 bases match TRBD1. TRBV23-1 is assigned to the ORF class and has an uncertain function. This CDR3 is built from 14 residues. The V and J ends lost 7 bases and 7 bases, in that order; junction bases with no gene match: 8. The CDR3 spells CASKDRGRQRGYTF. As DNA, the CDR3 is TGCGCCAGCAAGGACAGGGGGCGGCAACGTGGCTACACCTTC.

This clone showed up just once. Within the sample, other DNA sequences also encode this same CDR3. The CDR3 loop is CSVEGANTEAFF. Written as DNA, the CDR3 is TGCAGCGTTGAAGGCGCTAACACTGAAGCTTTCTTT. The V call is TRBV29-1, the J call TRBJ1-1, with D unresolved. This CDR3 is built from 12 residues. V lost 1 base to trimming and J lost 2 bases, with 5 bases between them. Germline loops: CDR1 SQVTM, CDR2 ANQGSEA.

The gene calls are TRBV19 and TRBJ1-1; TRBD1 matches at 12 bases. Germline V gives CDR1 LNHDA, CDR2 SQIVND (reference sequence). V was pared by 8 bases and J by 5 bases, with 9 bases of the junction left unmatched. The CDR3 consists of 15 residues. The CDR3 loop is CASSGQGAPRTEAFF. The CDR3 DNA sequence: TGTGCCAGTTCGGGACAGGGGGCACCAAGGACTGAAGCTTTCTTT.

The genes are TRBV7-9 and TRBJ1-2, with D possibly being TRBD1 (5 bases). This CDR3 is 14 amino acids long. Between the trimmed V and J ends, which lost 6 bases and 2 bases, there was a span of 13 bases. The germline V gene encodes CDR1 SEHNR and CDR2 FQNEAQ (reference sequence). The CDR3: CASSSLGGNYGYTF. CDR3 nucleotides: TGTGCCAGCAGTTCATTGGGGGGAAACTATGGCTACACCTTC.

The V gene is TRBV4-1, the J gene TRBJ2-6; 7 positions match TRBD1. Germline trimming cut 1 base from V and 0 bases from J; bases unmatched to any gene: 9. The CDR3 totals 19 residues. CDR1 is MGHRA, CDR2 YSYEKL, per germline. CDR3 loop: CASSQGSRTGFSGANVLTF. The CDR3 DNA sequence: TGCGCCAGCAGCCAAGGGTCCAGGACAGGTTTCTCTGGGGCCAACGTCCTGACTTTC.

The J gene is TRBJ2-3, the V gene TRBV5-1; 8 bases fit TRBD2. The CDR3 runs 14 residues. The germline gives CDR1 SGHRS, CDR2 YFSETQ. V was pared by 7 bases and J by 5 bases, with 9 bases of the junction left unmatched. CDR3 sequence reads: CASSRTSSGDTQYF. The CDR3 DNA sequence: TGCGCCAGCTCCCGGACTAGCTCCGGAGATACGCAGTATTTT. Combining the CDR3 with reference TRBV5-1 and TRBJ2-3 gives the whole variable domain KAGVTQTPRYLIKTRGQQVTLSCSPISGHRSVSWYQQTPGQGLQFLFEYFSETQRNKGNFPGRFSGRQFSNSRSEMNVSTLELGDSALYLCASSRTSSGDTQYFGPGTRLTVL.

The chain is built from TRBV30 and TRBJ2-5; a possible D gene is TRBD2 (6 bases). The CDR3 is made up of 15 amino acids. Trimming took 0 bases from V and 4 from J, leaving 15 bases between them. CDR1 is GTSNPN and CDR2 is SVGIG in the germline V gene (reference sequence). CDR3 residues: CAWSVRGGRRETQYF. DNA of the CDR3: TGTGCCTGGAGTGTACGGGGTGGGAGGAGAGAGACCCAGTACTTC.

This chain links TRBV3-1 (or the pseudogene TRBV3-2) with TRBJ1-2; TRBD1 matches at 7 bases. Germline V lookup: CDR1 LGHDT, CDR2 YNNKEL (reference sequence). V lost 4 bases and J lost 8; bases outside the gene matches: 7. The CDR3 runs 13 residues. This CDR3 reads CASSRLPDRGYTF. The CDR3 bases are TGTGCCAGCAGCCGACTACCGGACAGGGGCTACACCTTC.

This clone was observed once. The chain recombines TRBV7-9 with TRBJ2-7, with no clear D. The germline CDR1 and CDR2 sequences are SEHNR and FQNEAQ (reference sequence). V was pared by 4 bases and J by 3 bases, with 19 bases between. CDR3 size: 16 residues. In nucleotides, the CDR3 is TGTGCCAGCAGCTCCCCCCCCGGGTCTGTTGACTACGAGCAGTACTTC. This codes for CASSSPPGSVDYEQYF. Variable domain in full (rest from reference TRBV7-9 and TRBJ2-7): DTGVSQNPRHKITKRGQNVTFRCDPISEHNRLYWYRQTLGQGPEFLTYFQNEAQLEKSRLLSDRFSAERPKGSFSTLEIQRTEQGDSAMYLCASSSPPGSVDYEQYFGPGTRLTVT.